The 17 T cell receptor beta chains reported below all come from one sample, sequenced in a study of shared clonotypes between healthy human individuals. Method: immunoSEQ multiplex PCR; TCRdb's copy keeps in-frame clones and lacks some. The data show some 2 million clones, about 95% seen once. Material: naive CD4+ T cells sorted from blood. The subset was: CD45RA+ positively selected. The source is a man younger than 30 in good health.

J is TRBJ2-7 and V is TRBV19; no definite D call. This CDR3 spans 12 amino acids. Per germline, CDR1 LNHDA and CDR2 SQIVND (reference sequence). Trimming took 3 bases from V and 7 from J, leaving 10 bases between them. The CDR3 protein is CASSIPPGEQYF. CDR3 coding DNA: TGTGCCAGTAGTATTCCTCCCGGGGAGCAGTACTTC.

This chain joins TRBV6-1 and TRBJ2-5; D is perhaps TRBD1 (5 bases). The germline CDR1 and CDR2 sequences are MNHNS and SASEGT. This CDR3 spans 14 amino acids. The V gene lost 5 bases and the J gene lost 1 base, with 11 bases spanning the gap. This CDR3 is CASSQRGLQETQYF. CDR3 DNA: TGTGCCAGCAGTCAAAGGGGTCTCCAAGAGACCCAGTACTTC.

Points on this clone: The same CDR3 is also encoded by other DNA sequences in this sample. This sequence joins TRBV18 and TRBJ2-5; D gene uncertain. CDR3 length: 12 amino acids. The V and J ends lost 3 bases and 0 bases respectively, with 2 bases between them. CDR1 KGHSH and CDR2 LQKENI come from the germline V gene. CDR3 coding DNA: TGTGCCAGCTCACCCAACCAAGAGACCCAGTACTTC. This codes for CASSPNQETQYF.

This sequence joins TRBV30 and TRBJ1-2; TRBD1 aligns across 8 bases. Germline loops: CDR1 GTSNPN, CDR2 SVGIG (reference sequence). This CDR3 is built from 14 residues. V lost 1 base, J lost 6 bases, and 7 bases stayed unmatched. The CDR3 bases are TGTGCCTGGAGTGCCACAGGGGGAAGAGATGGCTACACCTTC. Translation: CAWSATGGRDGYTF.

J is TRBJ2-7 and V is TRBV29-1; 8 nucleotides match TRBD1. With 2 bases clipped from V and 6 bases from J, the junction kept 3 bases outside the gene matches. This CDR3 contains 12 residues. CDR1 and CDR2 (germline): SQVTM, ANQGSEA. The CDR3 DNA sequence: TGCAGCGTTGAACAGGGGGCAAGCGAGCAGTACTTC. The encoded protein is CSVEQGASEQYF.

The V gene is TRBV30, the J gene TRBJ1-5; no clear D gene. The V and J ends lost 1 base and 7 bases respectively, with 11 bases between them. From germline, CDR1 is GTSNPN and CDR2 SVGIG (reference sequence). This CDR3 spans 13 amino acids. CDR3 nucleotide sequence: TGTGCCTGGAGTGGAAACGGTCGCCAGCCCCAGCATTTT. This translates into CAWSGNGRQPQHF.

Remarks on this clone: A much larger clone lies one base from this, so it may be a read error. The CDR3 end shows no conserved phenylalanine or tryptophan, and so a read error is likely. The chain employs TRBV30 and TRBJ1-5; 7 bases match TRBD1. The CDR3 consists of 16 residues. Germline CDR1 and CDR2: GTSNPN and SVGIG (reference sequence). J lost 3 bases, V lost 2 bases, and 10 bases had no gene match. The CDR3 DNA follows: TGTGCCTGGAGTCCCGGACAGGTGCCTTACAATCAGCCCCAGCATTCT. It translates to CAWSPGQVPYNQPQHS.

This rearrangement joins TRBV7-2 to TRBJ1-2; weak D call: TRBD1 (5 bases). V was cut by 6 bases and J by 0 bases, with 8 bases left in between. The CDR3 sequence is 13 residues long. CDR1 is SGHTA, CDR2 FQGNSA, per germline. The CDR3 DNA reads TGTGCCAGCAGGGGAGGGGCTAACTATGGCTACACCTTC. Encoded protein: CASRGGANYGYTF.

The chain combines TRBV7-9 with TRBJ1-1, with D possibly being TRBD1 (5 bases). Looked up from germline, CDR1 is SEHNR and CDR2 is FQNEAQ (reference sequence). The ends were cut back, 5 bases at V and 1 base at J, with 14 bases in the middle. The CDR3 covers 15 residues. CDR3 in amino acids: CASSPPRGANTEAFF. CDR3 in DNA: TGTGCCAGCAGCCCCCCGAGGGGAGCGAACACTGAAGCTTTCTTT.

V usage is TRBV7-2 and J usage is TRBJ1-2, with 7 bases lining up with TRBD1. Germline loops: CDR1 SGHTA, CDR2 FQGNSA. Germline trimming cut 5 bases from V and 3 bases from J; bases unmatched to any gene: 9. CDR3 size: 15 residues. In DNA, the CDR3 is TGTGCCAGCAGCCCGCAAAACAGGGGTGACTATGGCTACACCTTC. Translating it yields CASSPQNRGDYGYTF.

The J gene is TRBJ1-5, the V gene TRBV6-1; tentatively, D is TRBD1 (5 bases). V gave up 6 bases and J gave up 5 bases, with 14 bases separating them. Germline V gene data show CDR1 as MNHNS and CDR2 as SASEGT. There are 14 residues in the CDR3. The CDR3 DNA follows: TGTGCCAGCAGATGGTGGGGGTACGATCAGCCCCAGCATTTT. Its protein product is CASRWWGYDQPQHF.

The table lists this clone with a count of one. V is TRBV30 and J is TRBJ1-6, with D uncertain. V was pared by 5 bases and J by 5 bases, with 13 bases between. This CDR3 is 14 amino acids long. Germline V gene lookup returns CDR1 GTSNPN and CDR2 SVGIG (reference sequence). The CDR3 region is CAWAPGPNNSPLHF. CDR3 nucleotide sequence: TGTGCCTGGGCTCCCGGACCGAATAATTCACCCCTCCACTTT.

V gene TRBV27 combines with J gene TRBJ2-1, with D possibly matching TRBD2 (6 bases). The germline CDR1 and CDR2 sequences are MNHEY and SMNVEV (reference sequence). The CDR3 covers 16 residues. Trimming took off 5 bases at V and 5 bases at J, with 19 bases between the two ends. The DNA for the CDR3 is TGTGCCAGCAGTAAAACTAGCTTAATAGGAGACAATGAGCAGTTCTTC. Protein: CASSKTSLIGDNEQFF.

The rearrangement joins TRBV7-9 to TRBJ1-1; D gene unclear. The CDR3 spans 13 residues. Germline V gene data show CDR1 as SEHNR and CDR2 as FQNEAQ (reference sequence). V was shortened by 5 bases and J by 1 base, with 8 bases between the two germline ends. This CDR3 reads CASSVFGNTEAFF. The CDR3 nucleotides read TGTGCCAGCAGCGTATTCGGGAACACTGAAGCTTTCTTT. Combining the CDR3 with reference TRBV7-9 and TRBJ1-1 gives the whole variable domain DTGVSQNPRHKITKRGQNVTFRCDPISEHNRLYWYRQTLGQGPEFLTYFQNEAQLEKSRLLSDRFSAERPKGSFSTLEIQRTEQGDSAMYLCASSVFGNTEAFFGQGTRLTVV.

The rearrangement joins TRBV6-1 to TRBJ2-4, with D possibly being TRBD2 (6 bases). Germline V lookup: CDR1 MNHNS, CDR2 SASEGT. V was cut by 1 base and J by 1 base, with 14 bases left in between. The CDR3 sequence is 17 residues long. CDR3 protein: CASSEDPGGRAKNIQYF. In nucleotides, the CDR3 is TGTGCCAGCAGTGAAGACCCCGGAGGGCGGGCCAAAAACATTCAGTACTTC.

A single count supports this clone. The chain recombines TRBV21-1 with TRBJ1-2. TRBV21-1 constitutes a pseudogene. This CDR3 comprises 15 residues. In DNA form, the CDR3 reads TGTGCCAGCAGCAAGGGACCTCCTCTTAACTATGGCTACACCTTC. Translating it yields CASSKGPPLNYGYTF.

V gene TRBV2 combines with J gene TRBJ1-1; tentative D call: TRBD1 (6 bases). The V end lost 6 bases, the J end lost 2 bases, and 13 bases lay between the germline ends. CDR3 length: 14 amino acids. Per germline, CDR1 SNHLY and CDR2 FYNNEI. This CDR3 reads CASRRTVLNTEAFF. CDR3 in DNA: TGTGCCAGCAGGAGGACAGTCCTAAACACTGAAGCTTTCTTT.